This record covers a single T cell receptor (beta chain). These data originate in a study of blood T cell repertoires in COVID-19. About the study: COVID-19 samples from acute and convalescent phases originated in the United States, Italy and Spain.

Assay used: immunoSEQ multiplex PCR; TCRdb lists only in-frame clones, some missing. The sample has approximately 150,000 clones; 85% to 90% are singletons. The germline V gene encodes CDR1 SGHRS and CDR2 YFSETQ. The germline V and J ends were trimmed by 0 bases and 2 bases, with 13 bases remaining between them. CDR3 size: 16 residues. The TCR was taken from a man in his fifties or sixties who had recovered from COVID-19. This chain links TRBV5-1 with TRBJ2-3; D may be TRBD2 (6 bases). The sequencing input was peripheral blood. CDR3 DNA sequence: TGCGCCAGCAGCTTGGAAAGCGGGTTAATCACAGATACGCAGTATTTT. It is translated as CASSLESGLITDTQYF.